This T cell receptor (beta chain) was observed in a study of PD-L1 blockade in urothelial cancer (dated by TCRdb to the late 2010s). Some background on the complete study: All patients started therapy around 2014 and received atezolizumab 1,200 mg intravenously every 3 weeks. About 85% of the 29 patients were males with bladder-origin urothelial cancer, and about 65% of the 29 reported a prior smoking history. An ECOG performance status of 0 or 1 was recorded for the patients, and 0 to 3 prior chemotherapy regimens had been received by the patients. Blood samples were analyzed at 3 weeks after treatment start (second dose) and at 6 weeks after treatment start. Blood samples yielded a median of around 150,000 T cells and more than 75,000 unique TCRs, with median clonality roughly 0.082. The study was an exploratory multi-omic analysis of somatic, immune and clinical correlates of response to PD-L1 blockade with atezolizumab in urothelial cancer. Pretreatment tumor samples and matched peripheral blood, collected serially before and after atezolizumab treatment, underwent TCR sequencing. Durable clinical benefit was defined as progression-free survival longer than 6 months, and TCR features were also tested against progression-free and overall survival. In the same patients, whole exome sequencing and RNA sequencing of pretreatment tumors were performed in addition to TCR sequencing. Durable clinical benefit was achieved by nine patients and was not achieved by 20 patients. Around 29 patients had pretreatment blood TCR-seq, roughly 25 had at least one posttreatment blood collection, and roughly 25 had tumor TCR-seq.

The time point tag for this specimen amounts to: pretreatment peripheral blood. The cohort included about 30 patients with locally advanced or metastatic urothelial carcinoma who were treated at Memorial Sloan Kettering on a trial protocol. Peripheral blood mononuclear cells were collected pretreatment and during treatment, at between 1 and 8 total time points per patient. The Qiagen DNeasy Blood extraction kit was used to purify genomic DNA from total PBMCs and tumor samples. PBMCs were collected pretreatment and during treatment, and were isolated and stored as previously described. V trim: 7 bases; J trim: 5 bases; unmatched bases: 10. Based on the germline V gene, the CDR1 and CDR2 sequences are SQVTM and ANQGSEA. The CDR3, cysteine through phenylalanine, is 14 amino acids long. Only the CDR3 DNA stays, 42 bases, in frame from base 1. What the authors observed across the whole study: Greater expansion of tumor-associated TCR clones in peripheral blood 3 weeks after the start of treatment was observed in patients with durable benefit (n ≈ 22, p = 0.022). Improved progression-free and overall survival was found to be associated with pretreatment peripheral blood TCR clonality below the median. Because the sample size was small (n of about 29) and many exploratory analyses were performed, the results are intended to be hypothesis-generating.

To estimate absolute template abundance from read counts, synthetic TCR analog templates were spiked into each PCR. TCRbeta CDR3 regions were amplified from genomic DNA with bias-controlled V and J gene primers using the immunoSEQ assay. Sequencing of rearranged TCRbeta segments was performed at approximately 20X coverage. The authors' pipeline ran thus. Clustering was used to correct sequencing errors, and CDR3s were annotated against IMGT so that V, D and J genes could be assigned. Downstream analyses used only productive TCRbeta rearrangements, leaving out any out-of-frame or stop-codon sequences. To compute clonality, Shannon entropy was normalized by the log of the number of unique productive sequences and then subtracted from one. Fisher's exact test with Benjamini-Hochberg correction, using a cutoff of adjusted p below 0.01, was how clones that differed between time points or between blood and tumor were identified. TCRdb carries this immuneACCESS record with in-frame sequences only. Its versions omit some clonotypes, under half of them owing to an unresolved V gene in the studies checked, with the rest unexplained. That table furnishes V, J and clone size, whereas the DNA furnished D and trimming. The table for this sample lists around 50,000 clones; 75% to 90% of them were counted only once. In total, the top ten clones hold approximately 1.5% of the sample.

As to this clone: This receptor's antigen is unknown. Base qualities were left out, and no much larger clone turns up one base away.

Source: PBMCs, taken around atezolizumab (anti-PD-L1) treatment. Here the chain combines TRBV29-1 and TRBJ2-2; TRBD1 lines up with 7 middle nucleotides. The TCR sequence derives from a man aged 45 to 65 with urothelial cancer. In nucleotides, the sequence is TGCAGCGCCCTCAACAGGGGAGTAACCGGGGAGCTGTTTTTT. This gives the protein CSALNRGVTGELFF.